The rows below give T cell receptor beta chains drawn from one sample of a study of radiation and T cells in renal cell carcinoma. Profiling relied on immunoSEQ multiplex PCR, and the TCRdb table lists in-frame clones only, not all of them. In the table there are more than 120,000 clones, about 86% of which are singletons. The input for sequencing was blood, taken from a patient whose treatment included radiotherapy and nephrectomy. These receptors were obtained from a woman aged 50 to 60 with renal cell carcinoma. Both conserved end residues are part of each CDR3. D genes are given only for firm matches. Rows may omit the clone size; those that give it use once, few, many or a size class.

V gene: TRBV6-5; clone size: -; D gene: -; J gene: TRBJ1-2; CDR3 DNA: TGTGCCAGCAGTTCTACGACAGGAGGCACCTATGGCTACACCTTC; CDR3 protein: CASSSTTGGTYGYTF
V gene: TRBV5-1; clone size: -; D gene: TRBD2; J gene: TRBJ2-5; CDR3 DNA: TGCGCCAGCAGCTCCAGACTAGCGGGAGGGGGGGAGACCCAGTACTTC; CDR3 protein: CASSSRLAGGGETQYF
V gene: TRBV19; clone size: few; D gene: -; J gene: TRBJ1-1; CDR3 DNA: TGTGCCAGTAGTATAGCTATGCCAGGGGAGGCTTTCTTT; CDR3 protein: CASSIAMPGEAFF
V gene: TRBV7-9; clone size: once; D gene: -; J gene: TRBJ2-1; CDR3 DNA: TGTGCCAGCAGCTCGGAGGCTGGTGAGCAGTTCTTC; CDR3 protein: CASSSEAGEQFF
V gene: TRBV4-3; clone size: -; D gene: -; J gene: TRBJ2-6; CDR3 DNA: TGCGCCAGCAGCCAAGCCCCGCACGGGTCTGCCTCTGGGGCCAACGTCCTGACTTTC; CDR3 protein: CASSQAPHGSASGANVLTF
V gene: TRBV5-1; clone size: -; D gene: -; J gene: TRBJ2-2; CDR3 DNA: TGCGCCAGCAGCTTGTTGACAGCTAACACCGGGGAGCTGTTTTTT; CDR3 protein: CASSLLTANTGELFF
V gene: TRBV9; clone size: -; D gene: -; J gene: TRBJ2-2; CDR3 DNA: TGTGCCAGCAGCGTAGTCTGGGATGGCACCGGGGAGCTGTTTTTT; CDR3 protein: CASSVVWDGTGELFF
V gene: TRBV7-8; clone size: -; D gene: -; J gene: TRBJ1-2; CDR3 DNA: TGTGCCAGCAGCCCTGGACGGCCCCGGGATGGCTACACCTTC; CDR3 protein: CASSPGRPRDGYTF
V gene: TRBV6-5; clone size: -; D gene: TRBD1; J gene: TRBJ2-3; CDR3 DNA: TGTGCCAGCAGTTCCGGGACAGGGGTAATAGATACGCAGTATTTT; CDR3 protein: CASSSGTGVIDTQYF
V gene: TRBV7-2; clone size: -; D gene: -; J gene: TRBJ2-1; CDR3 DNA: TGTGCCAGCGCGTCTCAAGGGGCTGCGATTCAGCAGTTCTTC; CDR3 protein: CASASQGAAIQQFF
V gene: TRBV4-2; clone size: -; D gene: -; J gene: TRBJ1-1; CDR3 DNA: TGTGCCAGCAGCCAAGAGCGGGAAGGGGCAGGGGTGGCTTTCTTT; CDR3 protein: CASSQEREGAGVAFF
V gene: TRBV10-3; clone size: -; D gene: TRBD1; J gene: TRBJ1-1; CDR3 DNA: TGTGCCATCAGAGAGGGACAGGGGAACACTGAAGCTTTCTTT; CDR3 protein: CAIREGQGNTEAFF
V gene: TRBV11-2; clone size: -; D gene: TRBD1; J gene: TRBJ1-2; CDR3 DNA: TGTGCCAGCAGCCATCAGGGGGCGTATGGCTACACCTTC; CDR3 protein: CASSHQGAYGYTF
V gene: TRBV4-3; clone size: -; D gene: TRBD2; J gene: TRBJ2-1; CDR3 DNA: TGCGCCAGCAGCCAAGGAACGGGAAGCGGGAGGGCTGGAAATGAGCAGTTCTTC; CDR3 protein: CASSQGTGSGRAGNEQFF
V gene: TRBV4-1; clone size: -; D gene: TRBD1; J gene: TRBJ1-2; CDR3 DNA: TGCGCCAGCAGCCGCCGGGACAGGGGTGGCTATGGCTACACCTTC; CDR3 protein: CASSRRDRGGYGYTF
V gene: TRBV7-2; clone size: -; D gene: -; J gene: TRBJ2-7; CDR3 DNA: TGTGCCAGCAGTCCTAGTGGGTCCATAAGCGAGCAGTACTTC; CDR3 protein: CASSPSGSISEQYF
V gene: TRBV7-2; clone size: once; D gene: -; J gene: TRBJ2-5; CDR3 DNA: TGTGCCAGCAGCTTAAATATTGGGGAGCAAGAGACCCAGTACTTC; CDR3 protein: CASSLNIGEQETQYF
V gene: TRBV2; clone size: few; D gene: -; J gene: TRBJ1-5; CDR3 DNA: TGTGCCAGCAAAGTGCAGACAGAAAGCAATCAGCCCCAGCATTTT; CDR3 protein: CASKVQTESNQPQHF
V gene: TRBV5-1; clone size: once; D gene: TRBD2; J gene: TRBJ2-7; CDR3 DNA: TGCGCCAGCAGCTCGGGCGGGGGAGGGCTGAGCTCCTACGAGCAGTACTTC; CDR3 protein: CASSSGGGGLSSYEQYF
V gene: TRBV19; clone size: -; D gene: -; J gene: TRBJ2-2; CDR3 DNA: TGTGCCAGTAGTGATCTACCCCCTAGGACCACAGACACCGGGGAGCTGTTTTTT; CDR3 protein: CASSDLPPRTTDTGELFF
V gene: TRBV19; clone size: -; D gene: -; J gene: TRBJ1-5; CDR3 DNA: TGTGCCAGTAGTCCTAACAGGGCTCAGCCCCAGCATTTT; CDR3 protein: CASSPNRAQPQHF
V gene: TRBV7-2; clone size: -; D gene: TRBD2; J gene: TRBJ2-3; CDR3 DNA: TGTGCCAGCAGCCCTGGGCGTGGGCGGGGGGGCTTAGATACGCAGTATTTT; CDR3 protein: CASSPGRGRGGLDTQYF
V gene: TRBV6-4; clone size: -; D gene: -; J gene: TRBJ1-1; CDR3 DNA: TGTGCCAGCAGACCTGAGGGGGGCGCGAGTACTGAAGCTTTCTTT; CDR3 protein: CASRPEGGASTEAFF
V gene: TRBV4-2; clone size: -; D gene: TRBD1; J gene: TRBJ2-7; CDR3 DNA: TGTGCCAGCAGCCAATCTTACCCGGGACAGGCTTCCTACGAGCAGTACTTC; CDR3 protein: CASSQSYPGQASYEQYF
V gene: TRBV27; clone size: -; D gene: -; J gene: TRBJ2-6; CDR3 DNA: TGTGCCAGCACCGCCTTGGGGTCTGGGGCCAACGTCCTGACTTTC; CDR3 protein: CASTALGSGANVLTF
V gene: TRBV6-5; clone size: -; D gene: TRBD2; J gene: TRBJ2-1; CDR3 DNA: TGTGCCAGCAGCCAGACTAGCGGGAGTCCCAATGAGCAGTTCTTC; CDR3 protein: CASSQTSGSPNEQFF
V gene: TRBV5-5; clone size: -; D gene: TRBD1; J gene: TRBJ2-7; CDR3 DNA: TGTGCCAGCGGCGGACAGGGGCGACGCTACGAGCAGTACTTC; CDR3 protein: CASGGQGRRYEQYF
V gene: TRBV7-2; clone size: -; D gene: TRBD2; J gene: TRBJ2-7; CDR3 DNA: TGTGCCAGCAGCCCCCGACTAGCGGGGGGGGGCTACGAGCAGTACTTC; CDR3 protein: CASSPRLAGGGYEQYF
V gene: TRBV7-2; clone size: -; D gene: TRBD2; J gene: TRBJ2-3; CDR3 DNA: TGTGCCAGCAGCCCCCGACTAGCGGGGGGCGGGGATACGCAGTATTTT; CDR3 protein: CASSPRLAGGGDTQYF
V gene: TRBV7-2; clone size: -; D gene: -; J gene: TRBJ1-1; CDR3 DNA: TGTGCCAGCAGCTCCCGGACGGAGAACACTGAAGCTTTCTTT; CDR3 protein: CASSSRTENTEAFF
V gene: TRBV5-6; clone size: once; D gene: TRBD1; J gene: TRBJ2-7; CDR3 DNA: TGTGCCAGCAGCCGGGACAGGGGGCCCTACGAGCAGTACTTC; CDR3 protein: CASSRDRGPYEQYF
V gene: TRBV4-2; clone size: once; D gene: TRBD2; J gene: TRBJ2-7; CDR3 DNA: TGTGCCAGCAGCCAAGATGGACTAGCGGGAGACTACGAGCAGTACTTC; CDR3 protein: CASSQDGLAGDYEQYF
V gene: TRBV20-1; clone size: -; D gene: -; J gene: TRBJ2-7; CDR3 DNA: TGCAGCCAAGGTGGGGGGAACGAGCAGTACTTC; CDR3 protein: CSQGGGNEQYF
V gene: TRBV28; clone size: -; D gene: -; J gene: TRBJ2-7; CDR3 DNA: TGTGCCAGCGGCCTCCCCTTTCGAGAGCAGTACTTC; CDR3 protein: CASGLPFREQYF
V gene: TRBV11-2; clone size: -; D gene: -; J gene: TRBJ2-7; CDR3 DNA: TGTGCCAGCAGCTCGACCCACTTAACCTACGAGCAGTACTTC; CDR3 protein: CASSSTHLTYEQYF
V gene: TRBV5-4; clone size: -; D gene: TRBD1; J gene: TRBJ1-4; CDR3 DNA: TGTGCCAGCGGCTCCGGGACAGTTAATGAAAAACTGTTTTTT; CDR3 protein: CASGSGTVNEKLFF
V gene: TRBV30; clone size: few; D gene: -; J gene: TRBJ1-1; CDR3 DNA: TGTGCCTGGATTCCGGTCGGTACTGAAGCTTTCTTT; CDR3 protein: CAWIPVGTEAFF
V gene: TRBV4-1; clone size: -; D gene: -; J gene: TRBJ1-2; CDR3 DNA: TGCGCCAGCAGCCAAGAGAGATTACTGTATGGCTACACCTTC; CDR3 protein: CASSQERLLYGYTF
V gene: TRBV9; clone size: -; D gene: TRBD2; J gene: TRBJ2-7; CDR3 DNA: TGTGCCAGCAGCGTGGGGACTAGCGGGTCCTACGAGCAGTACTTC; CDR3 protein: CASSVGTSGSYEQYF
V gene: TRBV11-2; clone size: -; D gene: TRBD2; J gene: TRBJ2-1; CDR3 DNA: TGTGCCAGCAGCCCAGGACTAGGCTCCTACAATGAGCAGTTCTTC; CDR3 protein: CASSPGLGSYNEQFF
V gene: TRBV10-3; clone size: -; D gene: TRBD1; J gene: TRBJ2-7; CDR3 DNA: TGTGCCATCAGTTCCCGAGGCAGGGGGAACGAGCAGTACTTC; CDR3 protein: CAISSRGRGNEQYF
V gene: TRBV7-9; clone size: -; D gene: -; J gene: TRBJ1-1; CDR3 DNA: TGTGCCAGCAGCTTAGCGGCAGGGGCCACTGAAGCTTTCTTT; CDR3 protein: CASSLAAGATEAFF